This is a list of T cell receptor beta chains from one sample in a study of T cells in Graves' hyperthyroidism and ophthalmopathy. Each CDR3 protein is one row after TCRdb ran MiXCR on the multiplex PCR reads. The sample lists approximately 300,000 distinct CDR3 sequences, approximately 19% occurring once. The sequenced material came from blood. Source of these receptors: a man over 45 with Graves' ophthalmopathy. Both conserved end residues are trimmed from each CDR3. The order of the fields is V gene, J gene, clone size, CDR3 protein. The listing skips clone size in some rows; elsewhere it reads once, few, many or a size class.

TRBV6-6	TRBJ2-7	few	ASSYPGAAYEQY
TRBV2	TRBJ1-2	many	ASSEGTRSHYGYT
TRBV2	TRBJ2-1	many	ASSDAGLEQF
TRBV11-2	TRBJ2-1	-	AGSFAVYNEQF
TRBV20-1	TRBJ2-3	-	SARVTDTQY
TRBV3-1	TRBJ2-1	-	ASSQEQIAGVSNEQF
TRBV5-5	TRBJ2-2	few	ASSLDGSDTGELF
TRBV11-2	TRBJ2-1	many	ASSLGSYNEQF
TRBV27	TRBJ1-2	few	ASSFSLGSAYGYT
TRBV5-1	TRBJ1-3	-	ASSLARDSGNTIY
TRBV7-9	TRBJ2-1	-	ASRLRTGDNEQF
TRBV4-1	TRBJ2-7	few	ASSHESPSGTLVYEQY
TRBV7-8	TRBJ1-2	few	ASSPGGGQGYT
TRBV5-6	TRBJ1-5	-	ASSSSDRVNQPQH
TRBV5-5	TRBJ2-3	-	ASSFYICSAIPGTSHQRDTQY
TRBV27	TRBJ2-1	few	ASSFRPYNEQF
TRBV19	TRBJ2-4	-	ASSTRGRGASAKNIQY
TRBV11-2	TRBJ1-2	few	ASSSWTPGYT
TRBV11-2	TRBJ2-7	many	ASSLWVSGTGEQY
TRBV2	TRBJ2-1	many	ASIPGSGRANEQF
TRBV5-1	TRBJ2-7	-	ASSLGGGRNEQY
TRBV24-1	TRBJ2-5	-	ATSDPRAAGGETQY
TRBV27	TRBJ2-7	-	ASSQKPGLPYEQY
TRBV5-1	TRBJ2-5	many	ASSRGTAQETQY
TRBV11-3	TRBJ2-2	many	ASSLEGTDGGELF
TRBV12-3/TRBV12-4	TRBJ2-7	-	ASSYWTGGSYEQY
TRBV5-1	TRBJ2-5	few	ASSRTYQETQY
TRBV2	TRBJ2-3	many	ASTPTSGTDTQY
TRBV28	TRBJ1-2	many	ASTTLGVSRVGYT
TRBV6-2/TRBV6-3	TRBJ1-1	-	ASNPWGATEAF
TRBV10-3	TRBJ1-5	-	AVSVSRNQPQH
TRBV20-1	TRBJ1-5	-	SASGSTGGRQPQH
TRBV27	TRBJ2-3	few	ASSFLGQSDTQY
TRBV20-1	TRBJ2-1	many	SGIPSPSDEQF
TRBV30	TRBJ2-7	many	AWTLGADPSYEQY
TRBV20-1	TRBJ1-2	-	SARVHPLNYGYT
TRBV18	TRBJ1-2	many	ASSPPDRANYGYT